A single T cell receptor beta chain is shown here with its context. The antigen is undetermined. This specimen belongs to a study of CD8 T cells in ankylosing spondylitis. Overall study findings and caveats: One TCR beta motif, made up of about 8 highly homologous variants, appeared characteristic of ankylosing spondylitis blood.

One entry per CDR3 protein results from TCRdb running MiXCR on the 5' RACE reads. The profile shows around 770,000 distinct CDR3 sequences, 10% to 15% of them singletons. Trimming cost V 0 bases and J 3 bases, with 13 bases left between them. The germline gives CDR1 LGHNA, CDR2 YSLEER. This CDR3 region has 16 residues. This TCR derives from a male donor with ankylosing spondylitis. Sequenced material: blood, either unsorted or a sorted T cell fraction (not recorded which). V and J are TRBV4-3 and TRBJ2-3; a possible D gene is TRBD1 (5 bases). The CDR3 reads CASSQDGRVGTDTQYF. As DNA, the CDR3 is TGCGCCAGCAGCCAAGATGGCAGGGTGGGGACAGATACGCAGTATTTT.